The subject of this entry is one T cell receptor (beta chain). Its matching antigen is unknown. An approximately 120-subject validation cohort, separate from the approximately 720-subject first cohort, supplied the donors. The data are from a study of cytomegalovirus exposure and HLA in healthy donors. Study-wide points: Cytomegalovirus-associated status was assigned to approximately 160 TCR beta chains. One later analysis, an examination of the 100 to 150 validation repertoires, found that first-cohort TCR clusters tended to co-occur in them. The CMV antigen specificity of a few CMV-associated chains was confirmed through in vitro analysis.

Clones were sequenced by immunoSEQ multiplex PCR, and TCRdb holds only the in-frame ones, with some missing. The data contain about 140,000 clones, about 80% of them singletons. This CDR3 contains 13 residues. CDR1 is GTSNPN, CDR2 SVGIG, per germline (reference sequence). V trimming: 5 bases; J trimming: 3 bases; junction bases outside the gene matches: 3. Material for sequencing was PBMCs. The chain has TRBV30 and TRBJ1-4; 7 bases are shared with TRBD1. This clonotype originated in a man under 40 in good health and CMV-seropositive. CDR3 region: CAWLGQSNEKLFF. CDR3 in DNA: TGTGCCTGGTTGGGACAGTCTAATGAAAAACTGTTTTTT.